Following are 10 T cell receptor beta chains from one sample sequenced in a study of cytomegalovirus exposure and HLA in healthy donors. Generated by immunoSEQ multiplex PCR, the TCRdb table keeps only in-frame clones and is missing some. Among under 200,000 clones listed, about 81% were seen once. The sample consisted of PBMCs. The receptors here all came from a woman aged 30 to 39 in good health and CMV-seronegative.

The CDR3 DNA reads as TGTGCCAGCAGTTTGTGGACGGAGGACTACTATGGCTACACCTTC. It specifies CASSLWTEDYYGYTF. This rearrangement joins TRBV28 to TRBJ1-2, with D uncertain. This CDR3 region has 15 residues. Trimming took 3 bases from V and 3 from J, leaving 14 bases between them. Per germline, CDR1 MDHEN and CDR2 SYDVKM.

V is TRBV6-5 and J is TRBJ1-2; D is unresolved. The CDR3 is 15 residues long. Germline lookup yields CDR1 MNHEY and CDR2 SVGAGI. V lost 0 bases and J 1 base, leaving 9 bases between the germline ends. CDR3 protein: CASSYSSRGNYGYTF. CDR3 nucleotide sequence: TGTGCCAGCAGTTACTCGTCCCGGGGTAACTATGGCTACACCTTC.

This clone was found once. As DNA, the CDR3 is TGTGCCAGCTCACCTCAGGGTTACACTGAAGCTTTCTTT. Translating gives CASSPQGYTEAFF. The rearrangement links TRBV18 to TRBJ1-1; tentative D call: TRBD1 (5 bases). Trimming cost V 3 bases and J 3 bases, with 8 bases left between them. CDR1 is KGHSH, CDR2 LQKENI, per germline. The CDR3 covers 13 residues.

The CDR3 region is CASSRTYEQYF. The CDR3 bases are TGTGCCAGCTCACGTACCTACGAGCAGTACTTC. V usage is TRBV18 and J usage is TRBJ2-7; D is uncertain. The CDR3 covers 11 residues. Germline V gene data show CDR1 as KGHSH and CDR2 as LQKENI. The ends were cut back, 4 bases at V and 2 bases at J, with 3 bases in the middle.

This chain uses TRBV7-9 with TRBJ2-2; D might be TRBD1 (7 bases). CDR3 length: 14 amino acids. Trimming shortened V by 5 bases and J by 7 bases, and 14 bases separated the two germline ends. Germline V gene lookup returns CDR1 SEHNR and CDR2 FQNEAQ (reference sequence). The DNA of the CDR3 is TGTGCCAGCAGCCCCTCAGGGGGAGGCGGGGAGCTGTTTTTT. This translates into CASSPSGGGGELFF.

The V gene is TRBV2, the J gene TRBJ1-5; D is possibly TRBD1 (6 bases). Germline CDR1 reads SNHLY; CDR2 reads FYNNEI. The V gene lost 5 bases and the J gene lost 3 bases, with 11 bases spanning the gap. The CDR3 sequence is 14 residues long. CDR3 protein: CASSQQGYNQPQHF. CDR3 sequence (DNA): TGTGCCAGCAGTCAACAGGGATACAATCAGCCCCAGCATTTT.

On this clone: Other DNA sequences in this specimen translate into the identical CDR3. This chain joins TRBV27 and TRBJ1-1; D gene uncertain. V dropped 0 bases and J dropped 1 base, with 3 bases sitting between them. Germline V gene data show CDR1 as MNHEY and CDR2 as SMNVEV (reference sequence). CDR3 length: 13 residues. CDR3 amino acids: CASSLSRNTEAFF. CDR3 sequence (DNA): TGTGCCAGCAGTTTATCGAGGAACACTGAAGCTTTCTTT.

The chain uses TRBV12-2 and TRBJ2-7; the table's D call, TRBD1, was not checked against the DNA. TRBV12-2 is a pseudogene locus. The CDR3 covers 22 residues. Here the CDR3 reads CASRSQRDRGVLRDQNSYEQYF. CDR3 sequence (DNA): TGTGCAAGTCGCTCCCAGAGGGACAGGGGCGTACTGCGGGACCAAAATTCCTACGAGCAGTACTTC.

The chain is built from TRBV2 and TRBJ2-2; 10 bases are a match to TRBD1. CDR1 is SNHLY, CDR2 FYNNEI, per germline. The CDR3 totals 15 residues. The J segment lost 5 bases and the V segment lost 4 bases, leaving 4 bases of the junction unmatched. CDR3 sequence reads: CASSASDRGTGELFF. The CDR3 DNA is TGTGCCAGCAGTGCTTCGGACAGGGGGACCGGGGAGCTGTTTTTT.

The chain employs TRBV5-4 and TRBJ2-3; D gene unclear. Trimming removed 0 bases at V and 1 base at J, with 3 bases between. Germline V gives CDR1 SGHNT, CDR2 YYREEE (reference sequence). CDR3 length equals 13 residues. The CDR3: CASSLARTDTQYF. CDR3 bases: TGTGCCAGCAGCTTGGCTCGCACAGATACGCAGTATTTT.